This TCR beta chain was obtained from a study of T cells in women clearing cervical HPV infection. Overall study context: For cases, blood was sampled a median roughly 150 days after lesion detection, interquartile range roughly 85 to 220 days.

Findings and limits, study-wide: Cases carried less TRBV6-7 than controls: roughly 0.12% versus 0.17%.

V dropped 3 bases and J dropped 6 bases, with 5 bases sitting between them. The germline V gene encodes CDR1 ENHRY and CDR2 SYGVKD. The CDR3 spans 12 residues. Notes on this clone: No antigen is known for it. The CDR3 is cut off 3 residues early in the read; its end comes from the germline J gene.

Some clones are missing from TCRdb's copy, which holds only in-frame ones; the method was immunoSEQ multiplex PCR. This sample contains around 39,000 clones. Sequencing input: blood buffy coat. The gene calls are TRBV10-3 and TRBJ1-4; D unclear. This clonotype was sampled from a woman aged 18-70 years with a cervical HPV16 infection that either progressed to CIN3+ or cleared (not recorded which). CDR3 amino acids: CAISDADEKLFF. The CDR3 bases that were read are TGTGCCATCAGTGATGCAGATGAAAAA.